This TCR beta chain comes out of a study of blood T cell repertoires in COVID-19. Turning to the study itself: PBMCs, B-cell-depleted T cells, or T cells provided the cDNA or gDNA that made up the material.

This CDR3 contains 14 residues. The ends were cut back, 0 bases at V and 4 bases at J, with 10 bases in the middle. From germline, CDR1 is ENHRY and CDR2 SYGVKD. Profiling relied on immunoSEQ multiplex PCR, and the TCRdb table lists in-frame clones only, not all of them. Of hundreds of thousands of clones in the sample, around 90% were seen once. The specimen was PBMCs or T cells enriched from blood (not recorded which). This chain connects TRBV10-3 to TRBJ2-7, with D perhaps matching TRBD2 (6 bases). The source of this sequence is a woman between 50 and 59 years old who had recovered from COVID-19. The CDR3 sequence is CAISESGGIYEQYF. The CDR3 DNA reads TGTGCCATCAGTGAGTCGGGCGGGATATACGAGCAGTACTTC.